The present entry profiles one T cell receptor (beta chain) with its context. The data were obtained in a study of monozygotic twins with inflammatory bowel disease. CDR3 size: 14 residues. The germline CDR1 and CDR2 sequences are SSHAT and FNYEAQ (reference sequence). TCRdb reprocessed the 5' RACE reads, keeping one entry per CDR3 protein, no DNA. This table lists over 110,000 distinct CDR3 sequences. The sequence derives from a human donor with ulcerative colitis or Crohn's disease, or a healthy co-twin of an affected twin (not recorded which). The material sequenced was blood. The chain employs TRBV7-7 and TRBJ2-1; checking the TCRdb D call of TRBD1 is not possible without DNA. The CDR3 here is CASSLGQGNNEQFF.